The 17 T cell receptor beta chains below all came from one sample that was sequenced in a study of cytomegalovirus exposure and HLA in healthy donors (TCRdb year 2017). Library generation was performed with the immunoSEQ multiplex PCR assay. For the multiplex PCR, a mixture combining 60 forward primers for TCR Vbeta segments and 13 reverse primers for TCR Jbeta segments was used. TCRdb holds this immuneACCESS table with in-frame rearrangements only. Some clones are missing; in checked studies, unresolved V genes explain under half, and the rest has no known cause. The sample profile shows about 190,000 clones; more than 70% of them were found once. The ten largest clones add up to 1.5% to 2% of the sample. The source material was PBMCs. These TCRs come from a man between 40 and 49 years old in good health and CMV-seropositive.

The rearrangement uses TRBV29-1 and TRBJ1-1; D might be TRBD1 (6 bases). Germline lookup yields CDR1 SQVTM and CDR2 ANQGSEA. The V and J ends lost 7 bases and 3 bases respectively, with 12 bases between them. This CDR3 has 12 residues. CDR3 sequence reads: CSGGGLDTEAFF. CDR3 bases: TGCAGCGGGGGGGGGCTGGACACTGAAGCTTTCTTT.

The CDR3 spells CASSRLGTGPQETQYF. The CDR3 nucleotides are TGTGCCAGTAGTAGGCTCGGGACAGGGCCCCAAGAGACCCAGTACTTC. This chain uses TRBV19 with TRBJ2-5, with 9 bases aligning to TRBD1. The CDR3 sequence is 16 residues long. The V gene end was trimmed by 4 bases and the J gene end by 1 base; junction bases not matched to a gene: 7. Germline CDR1 reads LNHDA; CDR2 reads SQIVND (reference sequence). Based on the CDR3 plus reference TRBV19 and TRBJ2-5, the full variable domain is DGGITQSPKYLFRKEGQNVTLSCEQNLNHDAMYWYRQDPGQGLRLIYYSQIVNDFQKGDIAEGYSVSREKKESFPLTVTSAQKNPTAFYLCASSRLGTGPQETQYFGPGTRLLVL.

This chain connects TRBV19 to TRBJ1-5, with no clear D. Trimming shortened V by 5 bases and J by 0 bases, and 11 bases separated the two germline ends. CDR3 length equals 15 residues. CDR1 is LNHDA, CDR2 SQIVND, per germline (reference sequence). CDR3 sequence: CASSPPGNSNQPQHF. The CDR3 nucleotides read TGTGCCAGTAGTCCACCAGGCAATAGCAATCAGCCCCAGCATTTT.

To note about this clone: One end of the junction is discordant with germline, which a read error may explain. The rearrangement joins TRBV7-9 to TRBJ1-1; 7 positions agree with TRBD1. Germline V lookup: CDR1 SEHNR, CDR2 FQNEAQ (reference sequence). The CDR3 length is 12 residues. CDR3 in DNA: TGTTCCAGCAGCTTGGGACAGTCAGAAGCTTTCTTT. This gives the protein CSSSLGQSEAFF.

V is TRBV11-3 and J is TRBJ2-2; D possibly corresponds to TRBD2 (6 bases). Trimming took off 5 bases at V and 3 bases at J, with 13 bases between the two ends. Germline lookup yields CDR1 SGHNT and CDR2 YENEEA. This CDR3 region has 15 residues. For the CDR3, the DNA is TGTGCCAGCAGCCCCTTCTGGGGGGACACCGGGGAGCTGTTTTTT. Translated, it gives CASSPFWGDTGELFF.

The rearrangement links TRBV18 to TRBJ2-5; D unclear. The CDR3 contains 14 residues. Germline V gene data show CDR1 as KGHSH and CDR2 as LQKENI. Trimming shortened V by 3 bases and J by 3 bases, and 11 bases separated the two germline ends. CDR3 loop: CASSPSSAEETQYF. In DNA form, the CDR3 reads TGTGCCAGCTCACCGAGTTCGGCGGAAGAGACCCAGTACTTC.

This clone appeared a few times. This CDR3 reads CASSPSSREDEQYF. CDR3 coding DNA: TGTGCCAGCTCACCGTCGAGCCGGGAGGACGAGCAGTACTTC. V is TRBV18 and J is TRBJ2-7, with 7 bases lining up with TRBD2. The CDR3 has 14 amino acids. V lost 3 bases to trimming and J lost 5 bases; unmatched junction nucleotides: 7. CDR1 KGHSH and CDR2 LQKENI come from the germline V gene.

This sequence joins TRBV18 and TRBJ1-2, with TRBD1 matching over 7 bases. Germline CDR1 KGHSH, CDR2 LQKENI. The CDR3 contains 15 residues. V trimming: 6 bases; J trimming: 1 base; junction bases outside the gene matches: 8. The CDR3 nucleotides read TGTGCCAGCTCGCCCACAGGGGATAATAACTATGGCTACACCTTC. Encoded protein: CASSPTGDNNYGYTF.

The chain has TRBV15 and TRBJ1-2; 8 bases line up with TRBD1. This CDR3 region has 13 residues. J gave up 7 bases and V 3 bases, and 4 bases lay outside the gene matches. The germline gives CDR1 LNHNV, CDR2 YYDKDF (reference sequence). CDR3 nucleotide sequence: TGTGCCACCAGCAGGGGGACAGGATCTGGCTACACCTTC. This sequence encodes CATSRGTGSGYTF.

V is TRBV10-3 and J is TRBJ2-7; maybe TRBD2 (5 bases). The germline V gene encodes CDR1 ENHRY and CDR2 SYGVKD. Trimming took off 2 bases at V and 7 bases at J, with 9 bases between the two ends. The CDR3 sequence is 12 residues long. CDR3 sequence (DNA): TGTGCCATCAGTGAGCGTGGGAGTGAGCAGTACTTC. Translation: CAISERGSEQYF.

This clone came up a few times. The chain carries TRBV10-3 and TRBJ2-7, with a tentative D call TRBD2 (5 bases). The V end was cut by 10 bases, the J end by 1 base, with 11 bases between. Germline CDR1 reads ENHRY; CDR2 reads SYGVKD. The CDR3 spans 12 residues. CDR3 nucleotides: TGTGCCAGCGGCCGGGGATCCTACGAGCAGTACTTC. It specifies CASGRGSYEQYF.

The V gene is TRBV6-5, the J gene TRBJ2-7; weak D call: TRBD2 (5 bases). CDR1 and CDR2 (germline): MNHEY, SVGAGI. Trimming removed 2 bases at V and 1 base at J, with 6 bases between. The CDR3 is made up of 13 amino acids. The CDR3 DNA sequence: TGTGCCAGCAGTTACAGGGAGTCCTACGAGCAGTACTTC. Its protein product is CASSYRESYEQYF.

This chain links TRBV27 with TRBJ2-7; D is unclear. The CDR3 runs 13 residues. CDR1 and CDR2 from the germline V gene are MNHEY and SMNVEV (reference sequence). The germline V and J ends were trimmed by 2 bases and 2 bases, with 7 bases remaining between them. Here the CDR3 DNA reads TGTGCCAGCAGTTTAGGGCAGACCTACGAGCAGTACTTC. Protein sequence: CASSLGQTYEQYF.

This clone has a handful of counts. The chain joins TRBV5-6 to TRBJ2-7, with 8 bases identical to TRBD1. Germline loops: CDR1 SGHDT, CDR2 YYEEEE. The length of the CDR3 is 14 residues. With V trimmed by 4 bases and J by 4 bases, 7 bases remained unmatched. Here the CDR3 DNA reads TGTGCCAGCAGCGGAGACAGGGGACGGTACGAGCAGTACTTC. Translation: CASSGDRGRYEQYF.

The CDR3 DNA follows: TGTGCCAGCACTGAGGTCCCCGGCGGCCTCGGGGCTTTCTTT. Protein sequence: CASTEVPGGLGAFF. The chain links TRBV2 to TRBJ1-1; unclear D gene. CDR3 length: 14 residues. Trimming cost V 7 bases and J 11 bases, with 23 bases left between them. Germline CDR1 and CDR2: SNHLY and FYNNEI.

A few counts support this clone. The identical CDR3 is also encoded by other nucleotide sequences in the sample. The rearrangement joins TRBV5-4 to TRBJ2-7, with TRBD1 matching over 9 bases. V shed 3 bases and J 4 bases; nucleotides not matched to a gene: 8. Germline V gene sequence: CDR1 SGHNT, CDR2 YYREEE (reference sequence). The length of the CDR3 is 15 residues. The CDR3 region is CASSSPGQGYYEQYF. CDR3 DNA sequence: TGTGCCAGCAGCTCACCGGGACAGGGTTATTACGAGCAGTACTTC.

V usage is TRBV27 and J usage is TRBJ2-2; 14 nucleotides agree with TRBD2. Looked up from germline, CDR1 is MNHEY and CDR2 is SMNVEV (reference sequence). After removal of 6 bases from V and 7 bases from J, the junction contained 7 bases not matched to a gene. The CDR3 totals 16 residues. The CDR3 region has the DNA TGTGCCAGCAGCACGGGACTAGCGGGAGTGAGCGGGGAGCTGTTTTTT. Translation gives CASSTGLAGVSGELFF.